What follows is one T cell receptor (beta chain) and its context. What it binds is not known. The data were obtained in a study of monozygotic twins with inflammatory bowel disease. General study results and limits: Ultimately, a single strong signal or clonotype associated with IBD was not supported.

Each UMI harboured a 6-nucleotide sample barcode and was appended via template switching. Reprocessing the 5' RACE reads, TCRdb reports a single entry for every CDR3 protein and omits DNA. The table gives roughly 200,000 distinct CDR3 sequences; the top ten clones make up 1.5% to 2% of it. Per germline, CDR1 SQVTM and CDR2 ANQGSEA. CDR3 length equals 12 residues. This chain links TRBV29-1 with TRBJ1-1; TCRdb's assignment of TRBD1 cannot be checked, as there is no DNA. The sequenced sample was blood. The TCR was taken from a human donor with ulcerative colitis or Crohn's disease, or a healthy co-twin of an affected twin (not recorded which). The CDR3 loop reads CSGSETYTEAFF.